A single sample is the source of the 10 T cell receptor beta chains below, sequenced in a study of radiotherapy plus CTLA-4 blockade in lung cancer. Clones were read by immunoSEQ multiplex PCR, and TCRdb kept only the in-frame ones, dropping some. In the table there are over 75,000 clones, 80% to 85% of which are singletons. The specimen comprised peripheral blood, sampled from a patient treated with radiotherapy plus ipilimumab. These TCRs come from a human donor with non-small cell lung cancer who had stable disease on radiotherapy plus ipilimumab.

The CDR3 DNA is TGTGCCAGCAGGAGCGGGAGGGCCATAACAGATACGCAGTATTTT. This gives the protein CASRSGRAITDTQYF. The chain carries TRBV9 and TRBJ2-3, with 10 bases that match TRBD2. The germline V gene encodes CDR1 SGDLS and CDR2 YYNGEE. Unmatched junction bases numbered 6, after V lost 5 bases and J lost 3 bases. This CDR3 is 15 amino acids long.

This chain uses TRBV30 with TRBJ2-1; 11 bases map to TRBD2. Germline loops: CDR1 GTSNPN, CDR2 SVGIG (reference sequence). The CDR3 is 15 amino acids. V dropped 2 bases and J dropped 13; count of bases not matched to a gene: 13. CDR3 DNA: TGTGCCTGGAGTCCTCTAGCGGGAGGAAGCTGGTTTCAGTTCTTC. Its protein product is CAWSPLAGGSWFQFF. Together with reference TRBV30 and TRBJ2-1, the CDR3 gives the full variable domain: SQTIHQWPATLVQPVGSPLSLECTVEGTSNPNLYWYRQAAGRGLQLLFYSVGIGQISSEVPQNLSASRPQDRQFILSSKKLLLSDSGFYLCAWSPLAGGSWFQFFGPGTRLTVL.

The CDR3 sequence: CASSSLRGTNYGYTF. As DNA, the CDR3 is TGTGCCAGCAGCAGCTTGAGGGGAACTAACTATGGCTACACCTTC. V usage is TRBV21-1 and J usage is TRBJ1-2. TRBV21-1 counts as a pseudogene. The CDR3 consists of 15 residues.

The chain combines TRBV4-2 with TRBJ2-5; 8 nucleotides agree with TRBD1. CDR1 LGHNA and CDR2 YNFKEQ come from the germline V gene. The J segment lost 0 bases and the V segment lost 5 bases, leaving 11 bases of the junction unmatched. CDR3 length: 17 residues. The DNA for the CDR3 is TGTGCCAGCAGCGTCCGGACAGGGCCAATTTACCAAGAGACCCAGTACTTC. Protein sequence: CASSVRTGPIYQETQYF.

The V and J genes are TRBV6-5 and TRBJ2-1; D remains unclear. CDR3 length: 13 residues. Germline values: CDR1 MNHEY, CDR2 SVGAGI. Trimming removed 3 bases at V and 3 bases at J, with 6 bases between. CDR3 residues: CASSYTDYNEQFF. The CDR3 nucleotides are TGTGCCAGCAGTTATACGGACTACAATGAGCAGTTCTTC.

The chain is built from TRBV14 and TRBJ2-3, with a weak D call TRBD1 (5 bases). V gave up 2 bases and J gave up 9 bases, with 15 bases separating them. This CDR3 contains 14 residues. Germline V gene data show CDR1 as SGHDN and CDR2 as FVKESK. CDR3 in DNA: TGTGCCAGCAGCCAAATAGCAGGGAAGGGGACGCAGTATTTT. Translating it yields CASSQIAGKGTQYF.

CDR3 in DNA: TGTGCCAGCGAGACTAGCGTTACCTACGAGCAGTACTTC. Amino acid sequence: CASETSVTYEQYF. The rearrangement links TRBV28 to TRBJ2-7; 8 bases line up with TRBD2. This CDR3 comprises 13 residues. Germline lookup yields CDR1 MDHEN and CDR2 SYDVKM. J lost 2 bases, V lost 8 bases, and 5 bases had no gene match.

This CDR3 is CASRTSGGETGELFF. In DNA, the CDR3 is TGTGCCAGCAGGACTAGCGGGGGTGAGACCGGGGAGCTGTTTTTT. The chain uses TRBV6-1 and TRBJ2-2; 12 bases are a match to TRBD2. V dropped 6 bases and J dropped 5; count of bases not matched to a gene: 4. Per germline, CDR1 MNHNS and CDR2 SASEGT. The CDR3 is made up of 15 amino acids.

This clone was observed a handful of times. The rearrangement joins TRBV9 to TRBJ2-2; 10 bases are a match to TRBD1. Trimming cost V 4 bases and J 5 bases; bases outside gene matches: 11. CDR3 length equals 17 residues. Germline V CDR1 and CDR2: SGDLS, YYNGEE. CDR3 bases: TGTGCCAGCAGCACAAGCCTCGACAGGGGGCATACCGGGGAGCTGTTTTTT. This translates into CASSTSLDRGHTGELFF.

J is TRBJ1-5 and V is TRBV28, with TRBD1 matching 9 bases. The CDR3 runs 15 residues. The trim removed 10 bases at V and 0 bases at J, leaving 7 bases unmatched. Germline CDR1 and CDR2: MDHEN and SYDVKM. CDR3 loop: CATQGTGFSNQPQHF. The DNA for the CDR3 is TGTGCCACCCAGGGGACAGGGTTTAGCAATCAGCCCCAGCATTTT.